This T cell receptor (beta chain) was sequenced for a study of T-cell memory formation after mild COVID-19. Across the study: In these data, TCR clusters were largely donor specific. The study's findings and limits: The pre-infection memory compartment contained some responding clones, suggesting cross-reactive memory joined.

Germline CDR1 reads DFQATT; CDR2 reads SNEGSKA (reference sequence). Trimming left V 5 bases short and J 1 base short, with 15 bases between. The length of the CDR3 is 15 residues. TCRdb redid the calling of the 5' RACE reads with MiXCR, one entry per CDR3 protein. The table includes 100,000 to 140,000 distinct CDR3 sequences, approximately 15% detected once. This clonotype occurred a few times. Its antigen is not known. This chain joins TRBV20-1 and TRBJ1-5; D is ambiguous. The clonotype was recovered from a man aged 18 to 29 who had mild COVID-19 (a few samples of this study predate the infection). Cell type and time point are not known. Source material: PBMCs or a T cell subset sorted from them (not recorded which). CDR3: CSAPSGVRSNQPQHF. In DNA form, the CDR3 reads TGCAGTGCTCCCTCGGGAGTAAGGAGCAATCAGCCCCAGCATTTT.